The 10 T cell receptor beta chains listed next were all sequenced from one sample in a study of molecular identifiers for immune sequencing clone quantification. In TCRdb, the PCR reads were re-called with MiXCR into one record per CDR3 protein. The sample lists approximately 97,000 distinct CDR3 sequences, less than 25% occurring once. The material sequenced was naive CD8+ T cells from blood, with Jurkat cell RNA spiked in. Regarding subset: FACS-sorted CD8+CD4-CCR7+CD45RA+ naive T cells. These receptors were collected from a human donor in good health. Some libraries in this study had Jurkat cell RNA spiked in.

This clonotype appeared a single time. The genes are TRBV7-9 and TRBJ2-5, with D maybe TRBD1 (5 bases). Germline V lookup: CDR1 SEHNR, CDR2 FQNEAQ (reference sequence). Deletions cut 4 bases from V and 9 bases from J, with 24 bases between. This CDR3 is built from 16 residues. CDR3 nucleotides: TGTGCCAGCAGCTCCCAGATCAGGGCCTCCCAGGCGCCCCAGTACTTC. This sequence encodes CASSSQIRASQAPQYF.

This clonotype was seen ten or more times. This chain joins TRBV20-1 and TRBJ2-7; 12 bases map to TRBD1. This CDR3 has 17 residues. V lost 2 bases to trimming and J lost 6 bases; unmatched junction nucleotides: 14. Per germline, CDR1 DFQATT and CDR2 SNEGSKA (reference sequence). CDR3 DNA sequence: TGCAGTGCTAGATCCCGGGACAGGGGGCGCGGTCCCGGCGAGCAGTACTTC. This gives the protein CSARSRDRGRGPGEQYF.

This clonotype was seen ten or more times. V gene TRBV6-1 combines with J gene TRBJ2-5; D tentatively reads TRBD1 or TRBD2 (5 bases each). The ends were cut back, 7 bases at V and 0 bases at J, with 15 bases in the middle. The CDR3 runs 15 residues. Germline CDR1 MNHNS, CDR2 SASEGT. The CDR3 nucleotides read TGTGCCAGCATGGGAGCTGGGGGATACCAAGAGACCCAGTACTTC. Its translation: CASMGAGGYQETQYF.

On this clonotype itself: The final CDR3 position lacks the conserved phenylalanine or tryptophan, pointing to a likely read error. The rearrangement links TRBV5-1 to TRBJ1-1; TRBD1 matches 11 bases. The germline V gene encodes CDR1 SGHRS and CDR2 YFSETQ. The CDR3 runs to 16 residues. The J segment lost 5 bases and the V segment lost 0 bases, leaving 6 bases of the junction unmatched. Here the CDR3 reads CASSLEDRGLRTEAFL. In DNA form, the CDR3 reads TGCGCCAGCAGCTTGGAGGACAGGGGGCTGAGAACTGAAGCTTTCCTT.

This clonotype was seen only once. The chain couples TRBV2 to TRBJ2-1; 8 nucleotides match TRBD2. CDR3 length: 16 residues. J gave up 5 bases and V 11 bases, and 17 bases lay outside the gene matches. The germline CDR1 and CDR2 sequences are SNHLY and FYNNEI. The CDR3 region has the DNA TGTGCCCTCCGGGGGGGGGATAACCGTCCGGACAATGAGCAGTTCTTC. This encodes CALRGGDNRPDNEQFF.

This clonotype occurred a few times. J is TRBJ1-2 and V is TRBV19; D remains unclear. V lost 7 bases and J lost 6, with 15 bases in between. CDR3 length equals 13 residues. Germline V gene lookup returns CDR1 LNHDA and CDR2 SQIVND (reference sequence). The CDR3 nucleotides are TGTGCCAGTAACCTCCCGCCCGGGGATGGCTACACCTTC. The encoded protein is CASNLPPGDGYTF.

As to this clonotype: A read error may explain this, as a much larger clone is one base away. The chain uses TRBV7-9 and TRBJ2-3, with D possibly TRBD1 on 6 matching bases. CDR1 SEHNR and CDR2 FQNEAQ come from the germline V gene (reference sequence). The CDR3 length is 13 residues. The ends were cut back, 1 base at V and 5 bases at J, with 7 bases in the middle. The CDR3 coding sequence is TGTGCCAGCAGCTTAGAGGACAGAGATACGCAGTATTTT. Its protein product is CASSLEDRDTQYF. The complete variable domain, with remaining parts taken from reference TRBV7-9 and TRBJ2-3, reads DTGVSQNPRHKITKRGQNVTFRCDPISEHNRLYWYRQTLGQGPEFLTYFQNEAQLEKSRLLSDRFSAERPKGSFSTLEIQRTEQGDSAMYLCASSLEDRDTQYFGPGTRLTVL.

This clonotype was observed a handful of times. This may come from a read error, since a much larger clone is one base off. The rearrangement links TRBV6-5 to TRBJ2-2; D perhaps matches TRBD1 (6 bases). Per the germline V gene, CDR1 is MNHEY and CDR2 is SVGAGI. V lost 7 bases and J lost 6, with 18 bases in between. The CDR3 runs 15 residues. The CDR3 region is CASTKEQGQPGELFF. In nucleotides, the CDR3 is TGTGCCAGCACGAAGGAACAGGGTCAGCCCGGGGAGCTGTTTTTT.

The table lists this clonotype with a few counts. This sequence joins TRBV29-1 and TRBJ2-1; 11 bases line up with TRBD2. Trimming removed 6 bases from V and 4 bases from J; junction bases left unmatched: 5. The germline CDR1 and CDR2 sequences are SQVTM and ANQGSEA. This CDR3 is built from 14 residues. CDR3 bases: TGCAGCGTGGCGGGACTAGCGGATTACAATGAGCAGTTCTTC. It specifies CSVAGLADYNEQFF.

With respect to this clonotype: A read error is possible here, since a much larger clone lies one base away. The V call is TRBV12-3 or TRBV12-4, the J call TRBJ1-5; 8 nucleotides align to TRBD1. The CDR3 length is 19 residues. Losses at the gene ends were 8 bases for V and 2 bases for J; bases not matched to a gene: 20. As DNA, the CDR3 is TGTGCCAGCGGCCACGGGTTACGCCAGGGGGCGTTTGGCAATCAGCCCCAGCATTTT. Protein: CASGHGLRQGAFGNQPQHF.